Reported below is one T cell receptor beta chain. The antigen is unknown. These data belong to a study of cytomegalovirus exposure and HLA in healthy donors. Study-level results: Most of the TCR beta V segments (in an earlier analysis) were productive either about 87% or about 30% of the time. Another analysis was done later, and it associated 15,000 to 20,000 TCR beta sequences with HLA alleles at 0.05 false discovery rate.

The PCR used 60 Vbeta and 13 Jbeta primers. Only in-frame clones appear in the TCRdb table, and some are missing; sequencing was by immunoSEQ multiplex PCR. Of about 260,000 clones in the sample, roughly 70% are singletons; the top ten hold 2% to 2.5%. Germline V gene data show CDR1 as SGHNT and CDR2 as YYREEE (reference sequence). Losses at the gene ends were 0 bases for V and 10 bases for J; bases not matched to a gene: 3. This CDR3 comprises 15 residues. V gene TRBV5-4 combines with J gene TRBJ1-6, with 11 bases matching TRBD1. This receptor was identified in a female donor in good health and CMV-seronegative. Specimen: PBMCs. The chain's CDR3 is CASSLGDRGISPLHF. The CDR3 DNA follows: TGTGCCAGCAGCTTGGGGGACAGGGGGATCTCACCCCTCCACTTT.